In its sample, the clone carrying this TCR beta chain is medium-sized. Its specificity is unknown. The protocol was immunoSEQ multiplex PCR, while the TCRdb copy is restricted to in-frame clones and leaves out a portion. The sample holds about 120,000 clones, around 83% seen once. Germline CDR1 reads LGHDT; CDR2 reads YNNKEL (reference sequence). V dropped 5 bases and J dropped 5 bases, with 10 bases sitting between them. The CDR3 is 12 residues long. Samples with a second dose at about 4 or about 12 weeks were pooled together. This entry comes from a study of T cell responses to AZD1222 COVID-19 vaccine. Study-wide results and caveats: Within unmutated variant regions lay the reported targets of nearly half of spike-specific TCRs.

The chain employs TRBV3-1 (or the pseudogene TRBV3-2) and TRBJ2-7; D remains unclear. The sequencing here drew on peripheral blood, taken 28 days after the second AZD1222 dose. The source is an adult who received the AZD1222 COVID-19 vaccine. In DNA, the CDR3 is TGTGCCAGCAGCTCCCCTAGGGACGAGCAGTACTTC. This gives the protein CASSSPRDEQYF.